This T cell receptor (beta chain) is from a study of monozygotic twins with inflammatory bowel disease. The V gene's germline CDR1 is SEHNR and CDR2 FQNEAQ (reference sequence). The CDR3 is made up of 12 amino acids. A 6-nucleotide sample barcode was carried by the UMIs, which template switching added. cDNA for TCRalpha and TCRbeta was amplified by nested PCRs of 15 to 20 then roughly 10 cycles. From its re-call of the 5' RACE reads, TCRdb lists each CDR3 protein once, without DNA. Found here are fewer than 400,000 distinct CDR3 sequences; the top ten clones hold approximately 5.9%. The source of this sequence is a human donor with ulcerative colitis or Crohn's disease, or a healthy co-twin of an affected twin (not recorded which). Sequencing was done on a sample of blood. The chain has TRBV7-9 and TRBJ1-2; the TRBD1 assignment by TCRdb is unverifiable without DNA. CDR3 in amino acids: CASQGTNYGYTF.